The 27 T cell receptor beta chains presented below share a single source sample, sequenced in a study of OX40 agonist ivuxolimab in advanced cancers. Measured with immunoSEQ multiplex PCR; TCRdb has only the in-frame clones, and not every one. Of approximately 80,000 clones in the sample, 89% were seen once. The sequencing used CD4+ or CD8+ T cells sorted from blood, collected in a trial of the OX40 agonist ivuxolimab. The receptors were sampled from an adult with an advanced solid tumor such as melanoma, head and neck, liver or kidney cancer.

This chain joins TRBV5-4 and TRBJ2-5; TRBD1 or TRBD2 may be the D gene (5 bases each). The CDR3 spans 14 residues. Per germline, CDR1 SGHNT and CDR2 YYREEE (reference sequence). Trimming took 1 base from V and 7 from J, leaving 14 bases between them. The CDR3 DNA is TGTGCCAGCAGCTTGTCCCCGGGGCCAGGGACCCAGTACTTC. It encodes CASSLSPGPGTQYF.

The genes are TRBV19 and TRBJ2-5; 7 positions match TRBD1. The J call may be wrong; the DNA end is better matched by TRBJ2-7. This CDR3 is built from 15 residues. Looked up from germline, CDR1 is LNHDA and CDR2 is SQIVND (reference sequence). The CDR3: CASSVQGQGPYEQYF. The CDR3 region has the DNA TGTGCCAGTAGTGTACAGGGGCAGGGACCCTACGAGCAGTACTTC.

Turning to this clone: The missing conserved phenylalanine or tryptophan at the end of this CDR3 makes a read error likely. CDR3: CASSYSTGKGYTL. DNA for the CDR3: TGTGCCAGCAGTTACTCGACAGGGAAAGGCTACACCCTC. The rearrangement joins TRBV6-5 to TRBJ1-2; 7 bases line up with TRBD1. The CDR3 runs 13 residues. Germline V lookup: CDR1 MNHEY, CDR2 SVGAGI. V gave up 0 bases and J gave up 8 bases; unmatched junction bases: 3.

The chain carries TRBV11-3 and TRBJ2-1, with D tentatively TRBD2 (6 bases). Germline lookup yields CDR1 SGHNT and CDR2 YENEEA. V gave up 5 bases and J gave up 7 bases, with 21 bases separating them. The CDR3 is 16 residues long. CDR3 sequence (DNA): TGTGCCAGCAGCGAGTATGGTCAGGGCGGGATTAATGAGCAGTTCTTC. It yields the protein CASSEYGQGGINEQFF. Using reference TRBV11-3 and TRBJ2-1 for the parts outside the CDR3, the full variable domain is EAGVVQSPRYKIIEKKQPVAFWCNPISGHNTLYWYLQNLGQGPELLIRYENEEAVDDSQLPKDRFSAERLKGVDSTLKIQPAELGDSAVYLCASSEYGQGGINEQFFGPGTRLTVL.

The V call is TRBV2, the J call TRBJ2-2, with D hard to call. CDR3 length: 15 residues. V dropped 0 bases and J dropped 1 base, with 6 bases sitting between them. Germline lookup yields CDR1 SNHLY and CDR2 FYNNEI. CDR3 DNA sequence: TGTGCCAGCAGTGAAGCACCTCGGAACACCGGGGAGCTGTTTTTT. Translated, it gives CASSEAPRNTGELFF.

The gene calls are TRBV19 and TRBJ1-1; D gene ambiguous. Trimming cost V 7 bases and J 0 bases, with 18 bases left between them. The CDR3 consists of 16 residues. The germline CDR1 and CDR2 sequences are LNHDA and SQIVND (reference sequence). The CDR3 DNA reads TGTGCCAGTACCCGGGGAGGGCAGATCATGAACACTGAAGCTTTCTTT. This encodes CASTRGGQIMNTEAFF.

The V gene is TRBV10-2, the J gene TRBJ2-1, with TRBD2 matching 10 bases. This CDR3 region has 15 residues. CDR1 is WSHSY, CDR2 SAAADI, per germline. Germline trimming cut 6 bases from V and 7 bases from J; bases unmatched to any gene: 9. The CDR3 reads CASREAGGPGNEQFF. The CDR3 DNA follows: TGCGCCAGCAGGGAAGCGGGAGGGCCGGGGAATGAGCAGTTCTTC.

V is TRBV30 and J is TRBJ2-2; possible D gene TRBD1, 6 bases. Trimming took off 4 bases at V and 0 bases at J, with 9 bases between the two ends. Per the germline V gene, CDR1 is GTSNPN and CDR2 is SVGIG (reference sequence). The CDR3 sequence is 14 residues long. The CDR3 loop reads CAWTTGTNTGELFF. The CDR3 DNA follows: TGTGCCTGGACGACAGGCACGAACACCGGGGAGCTGTTTTTT.

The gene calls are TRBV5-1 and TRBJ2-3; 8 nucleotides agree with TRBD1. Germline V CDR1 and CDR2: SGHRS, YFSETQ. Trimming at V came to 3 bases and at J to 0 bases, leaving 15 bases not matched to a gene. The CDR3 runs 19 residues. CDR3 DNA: TGCGCCAGCAGCTCTGCCGGGACGAACAGGGGGGCTAGCACAGATACGCAGTATTTT. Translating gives CASSSAGTNRGASTDTQYF.

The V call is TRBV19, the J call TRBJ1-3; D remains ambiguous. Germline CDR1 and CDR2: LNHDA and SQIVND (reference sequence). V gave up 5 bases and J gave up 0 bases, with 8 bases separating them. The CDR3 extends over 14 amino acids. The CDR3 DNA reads TGTGCCAGTAGTCGGGATTTCTCTGGAAACACCATATATTTT. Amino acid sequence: CASSRDFSGNTIYF.

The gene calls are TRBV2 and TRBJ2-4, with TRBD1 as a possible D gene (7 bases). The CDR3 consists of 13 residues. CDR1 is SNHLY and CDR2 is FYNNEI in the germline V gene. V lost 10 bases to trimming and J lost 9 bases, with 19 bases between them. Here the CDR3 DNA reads TGTGCCACAAGCAGGGGGATCGGGGGCATTCAGTACTTC. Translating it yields CATSRGIGGIQYF.

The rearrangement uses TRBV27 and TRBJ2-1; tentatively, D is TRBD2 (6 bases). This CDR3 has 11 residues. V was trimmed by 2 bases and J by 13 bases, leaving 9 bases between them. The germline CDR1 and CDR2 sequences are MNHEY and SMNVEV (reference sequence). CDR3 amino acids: CASSLGTSQFF. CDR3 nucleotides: TGTGCCAGCAGTTTAGGGACTTCTCAGTTCTTC.

CDR3 loop: CASSLVLRQINNEQFF. The CDR3, as DNA: TGCGCCAGCAGCTTGGTGTTGCGGCAAATCAACAATGAGCAGTTCTTC. This chain uses TRBV5-1 with TRBJ2-1, with D unresolved. Germline CDR1 SGHRS, CDR2 YFSETQ. Trimming shortened V by 0 bases and J by 5 bases, and 15 bases separated the two germline ends. The CDR3 extends over 16 amino acids.

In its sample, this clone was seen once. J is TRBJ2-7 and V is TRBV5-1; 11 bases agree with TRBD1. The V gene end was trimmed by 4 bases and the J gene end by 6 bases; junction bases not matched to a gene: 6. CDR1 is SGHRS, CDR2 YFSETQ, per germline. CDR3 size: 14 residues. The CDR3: CASSRTGGASEQYF. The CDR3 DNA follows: TGCGCCAGCAGCAGGACAGGGGGCGCGAGCGAGCAGTACTTC.

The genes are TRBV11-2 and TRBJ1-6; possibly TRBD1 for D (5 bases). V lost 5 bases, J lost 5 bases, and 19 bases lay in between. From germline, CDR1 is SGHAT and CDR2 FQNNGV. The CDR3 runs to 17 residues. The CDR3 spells CASSPPGRGVHNSPLHF. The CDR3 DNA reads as TGTGCCAGCAGCCCTCCAGGGCGGGGGGTTCATAATTCACCCCTCCACTTT.

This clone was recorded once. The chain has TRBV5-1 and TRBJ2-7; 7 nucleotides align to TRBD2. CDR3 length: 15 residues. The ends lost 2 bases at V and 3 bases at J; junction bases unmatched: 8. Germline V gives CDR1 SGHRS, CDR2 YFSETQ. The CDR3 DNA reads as TGCGCCAGCAGCTTCCAAAGGGGAGGGAACTACGAGCAGTACTTC. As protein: CASSFQRGGNYEQYF.

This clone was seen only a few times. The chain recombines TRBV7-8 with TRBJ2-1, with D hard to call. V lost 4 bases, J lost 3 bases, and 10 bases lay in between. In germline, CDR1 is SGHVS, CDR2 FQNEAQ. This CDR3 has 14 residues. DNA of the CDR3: TGTGCCAGCAGCTCCCTAGACAACTACAATGAGCAGTTCTTC. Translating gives CASSSLDNYNEQFF.

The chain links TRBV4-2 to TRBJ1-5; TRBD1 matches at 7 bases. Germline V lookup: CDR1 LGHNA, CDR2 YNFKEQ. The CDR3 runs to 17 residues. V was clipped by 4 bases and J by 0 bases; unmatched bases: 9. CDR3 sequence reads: CASSLTFDRVSNQPQHF. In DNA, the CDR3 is TGTGCCAGCAGCCTTACATTCGACAGGGTTAGCAATCAGCCCCAGCATTTT.

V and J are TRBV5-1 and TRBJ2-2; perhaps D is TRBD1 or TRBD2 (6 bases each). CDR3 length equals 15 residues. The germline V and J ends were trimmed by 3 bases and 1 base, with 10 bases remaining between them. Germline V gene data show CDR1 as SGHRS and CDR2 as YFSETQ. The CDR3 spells CASSSRGVNTGELFF. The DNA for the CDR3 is TGCGCCAGCAGCTCAAGGGGGGTGAACACCGGGGAGCTGTTTTTT.

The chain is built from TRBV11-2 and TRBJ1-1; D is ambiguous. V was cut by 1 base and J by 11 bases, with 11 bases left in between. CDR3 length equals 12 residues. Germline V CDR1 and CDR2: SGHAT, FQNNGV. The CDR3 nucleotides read TGTGCCAGCAGCTTAGTGGGGTTGGGGGCTTTCTTT. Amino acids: CASSLVGLGAFF.

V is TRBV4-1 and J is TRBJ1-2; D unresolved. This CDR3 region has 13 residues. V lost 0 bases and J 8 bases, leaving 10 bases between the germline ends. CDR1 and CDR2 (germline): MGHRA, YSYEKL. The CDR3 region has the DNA TGCGCCAGCAGCCAAGACAGATCGGGCGGCTACACCTTC. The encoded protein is CASSQDRSGGYTF.

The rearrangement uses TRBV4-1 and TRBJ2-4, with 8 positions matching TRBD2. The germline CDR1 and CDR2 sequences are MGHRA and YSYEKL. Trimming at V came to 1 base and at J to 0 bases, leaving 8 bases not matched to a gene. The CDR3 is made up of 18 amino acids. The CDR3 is CASSQGGSRGVAKNIQYF. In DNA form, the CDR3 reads TGCGCCAGCAGCCAAGGGGGGTCGCGGGGGGTAGCCAAAAACATTCAGTACTTC.

CDR3 in amino acids: CASSLTGTGATFTGNTIYF. The CDR3 region has the DNA TGTGCCAGCTCACTAACCGGGACAGGGGCGACATTTACTGGAAACACCATATATTTT. V gene TRBV18 combines with J gene TRBJ1-3; 10 bases are a match to TRBD1. The ends lost 4 bases at V and 2 bases at J; junction bases unmatched: 14. CDR3 size: 19 residues. The germline V gene encodes CDR1 KGHSH and CDR2 LQKENI.

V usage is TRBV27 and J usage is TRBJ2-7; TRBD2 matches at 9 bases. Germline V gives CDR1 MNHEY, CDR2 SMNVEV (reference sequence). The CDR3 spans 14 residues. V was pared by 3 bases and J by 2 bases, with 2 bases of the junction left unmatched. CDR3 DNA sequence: TGTGCCAGCAGTTTGGTAGCGGGAGCCTACGAGCAGTACTTC. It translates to CASSLVAGAYEQYF.

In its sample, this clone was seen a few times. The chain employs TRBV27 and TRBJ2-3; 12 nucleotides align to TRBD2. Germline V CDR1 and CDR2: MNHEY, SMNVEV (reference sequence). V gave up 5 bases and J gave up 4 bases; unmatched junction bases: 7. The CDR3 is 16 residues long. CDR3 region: CASSPWTSGMPDTQYF. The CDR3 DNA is TGTGCCAGCAGTCCTTGGACTAGCGGGATGCCAGATACGCAGTATTTT.

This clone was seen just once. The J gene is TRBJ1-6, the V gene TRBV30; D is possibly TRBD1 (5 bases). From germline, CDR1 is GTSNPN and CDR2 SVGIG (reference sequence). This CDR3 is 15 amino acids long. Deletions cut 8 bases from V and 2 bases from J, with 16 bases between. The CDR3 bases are TGTGCCACCACGCGGGGGGACGCCTATAATTCACCCCTCCACTTT. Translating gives CATTRGDAYNSPLHF. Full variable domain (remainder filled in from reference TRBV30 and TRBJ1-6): SQTIHQWPATLVQPVGSPLSLECTVEGTSNPNLYWYRQAAGRGLQLLFYSVGIGQISSEVPQNLSASRPQDRQFILSSKKLLLSDSGFYLCATTRGDAYNSPLHFGNGTRLTVT.

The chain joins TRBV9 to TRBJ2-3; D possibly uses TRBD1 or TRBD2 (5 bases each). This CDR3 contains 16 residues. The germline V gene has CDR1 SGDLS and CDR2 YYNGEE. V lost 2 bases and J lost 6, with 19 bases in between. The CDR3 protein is CASSVNRDGEVDTQYF. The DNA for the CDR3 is TGTGCCAGCAGCGTTAACCGGGACGGGGAAGTCGATACGCAGTATTTT.